This T cell receptor (beta chain) was captured in a study of OX40 agonist ivuxolimab in advanced cancers. Study overall: The mean age was approximately 60 years, ranging from 23 to 79, with approximately 83% of participants male.

A remark on this clone: Antigen: not known.

Overall study results and limits: Among the least clonally expanded were partial responders at 0.1-3.0 mg/kg.

The repertoire was sequenced with immunoSEQ multiplex PCR; TCRdb's copy has only in-frame clones and lacks some. In the table there are approximately 35,000 clones, under 85% of which are singletons. In germline, CDR1 is SGHNT, CDR2 YENEEA. The V end lost 5 bases, the J end lost 3 bases, and 10 bases lay between the germline ends. The CDR3 extends over 13 amino acids. The rearrangement uses TRBV11-3 and TRBJ2-5; D not certain. The clonotype comes from an adult with an advanced solid tumor such as melanoma, head and neck, liver or kidney cancer. Material: CD4+ or CD8+ T cells sorted from blood, obtained in a trial of the OX40 agonist ivuxolimab. CDR3 residues: CASSRPIEETQYF. CDR3 sequence (DNA): TGTGCCAGCAGCCGCCCCATAGAAGAGACCCAGTACTTC.